This TCR beta chain is drawn from a study of response to subunit inactivated influenza vaccine (dated by TCRdb to 2016 to 2018). A note on the overall study: Deep quantitative profiling of the T cell receptor repertoire was used in the study to follow responses to a trivalent subunit inactivated influenza vaccine.

Library generation was performed with RT-PCR. Sequencing used an Illumina HiSeq 2500. In-frame beta chains were kept once TCRdb had trimmed the public reads at Q25 with fastp and called clones with MiXCR. A single entry per CDR3 protein holds the most common genes and DNA from its merged rows. The sample has about 700,000 distinct CDR3 sequences on record, roughly 13% of them singletons. Together, the top ten hold 6.5% to 8.5% of the sample. As regards this clonotype: The antigen it recognizes is unknown. No base qualities exist here, and no much larger clone lies one base off it.

What the work shows at the level of the full study, not this receptor alone: The authors proposed that each seasonal influenza vaccination may bring in only a limited number of new T cells.

The CDR3 spans 16 residues, from the cysteine through the phenylalanine. Solely the CDR3 DNA is kept, with 48 bases framed from the first base. Reading the germline V gene gives CDR1 LGHNA and CDR2 YNFKEQ. V trim: 8 bases; J trim: 2 bases; unmatched bases: 12. This chain joins TRBV4-2 to TRBJ2-7; 10 bases in the junction line up with TRBD2. This specimen was PBMCs from blood, taken 14 to 15 days before vaccination. The source of this sequence is a man in his fifties or sixties who received an inactivated influenza vaccine. Donor details come from another sample of the same person, matched by shared clones. The CDR3 reads CASGGLAGEGAYEQYF. The sequenced DNA is TGTGCCAGCGGAGGGCTAGCGGGAGAGGGGGCCTACGAGCAGTACTTC.